Below, 29 T cell receptor beta chains from the same sample are listed, as sequenced in a study of cytomegalovirus exposure and HLA in healthy donors. It was with 60 Vbeta and 13 Jbeta primers that the PCR ran. Repertoires were generated with immunoSEQ multiplex PCR, while TCRdb's copy carries only in-frame clones and drops some. This table has about 93,000 clones, approximately 80% appearing once. The sequencing input was PBMCs. These receptors all stem from a man between 45 and 60 years old in good health and CMV-seronegative.

This sequence joins TRBV21-1 and TRBJ2-7; TRBD1 reflects the table's D call only, with no check against the DNA. TRBV21-1 is a pseudogene segment. The CDR3 covers 14 residues. Here the CDR3 DNA reads TGTGCCAGCAGCTACCGGACAGGGGGCTACGAGCAGTACTTC. Amino acids: CASSYRTGGYEQYF.

The V and J genes are TRBV6-6 and TRBJ2-1; D is possibly TRBD2 (6 bases). Germline loops: CDR1 MNHNY, CDR2 SVGAGI (reference sequence). The CDR3 is 13 amino acids. V lost 9 bases, J lost 4 bases, and 13 bases lay in between. CDR3: CASSAGTYNEQFF. The CDR3 region has the DNA TGTGCCAGTTCGGCCGGGACTTACAATGAGCAGTTCTTC.

The chain employs TRBV7-2 and TRBJ2-2; TRBD1 matches at 7 bases. CDR1 is SGHTA, CDR2 FQGNSA, per germline. With 2 bases clipped from V and 5 bases from J, the junction kept 11 bases outside the gene matches. This CDR3 has 17 residues. CDR3 region: CASSLRGRGKWTGELFF. CDR3 nucleotides: TGTGCCAGCAGCTTAAGGGGCAGGGGGAAGTGGACCGGGGAGCTGTTTTTT.

The V gene is TRBV2, the J gene TRBJ2-3; 7 nucleotides match TRBD1. The CDR3 runs to 15 residues. V lost 6 bases to trimming and J lost 3 bases; unmatched junction nucleotides: 9. The V gene's germline CDR1 is SNHLY and CDR2 FYNNEI. CDR3 nucleotides: TGTGCCAGCAGCCAAGGGGGCCATTTGACAGATACGCAGTATTTT. Protein: CASSQGGHLTDTQYF.

The V gene is TRBV13, the J gene TRBJ2-7; D is unresolved. The germline V and J ends were trimmed by 3 bases and 0 bases, with 12 bases remaining between them. The CDR3 has 15 amino acids. Germline loops: CDR1 PRHDT, CDR2 FYEKMQ (reference sequence). CDR3 DNA sequence: TGTGCCAGCAGCTTGTCCCTTGAGAGCTCCTACGAGCAGTACTTC. It is translated as CASSLSLESSYEQYF.

The CDR3 protein is CASSEGLVVNEQFF. The DNA for the CDR3 is TGTGCCAGCAGCGAAGGACTAGTCGTCAATGAGCAGTTCTTC. This chain connects TRBV9 to TRBJ2-1; 7 bases fit TRBD2. V lost 3 bases to trimming and J lost 6 bases; unmatched junction nucleotides: 6. Germline V gene sequence: CDR1 SGDLS, CDR2 YYNGEE. The CDR3 sequence is 14 residues long.

The chain uses TRBV5-1 and TRBJ2-7; TRBD2 aligns across 8 bases. CDR1 is SGHRS and CDR2 is YFSETQ in the germline V gene. The ends lost 3 bases at V and 3 bases at J; junction bases unmatched: 2. This CDR3 spans 13 amino acids. The CDR3 here is CASSSGGNYEQYF. In DNA form, the CDR3 reads TGCGCCAGCAGCTCGGGGGGGAACTACGAGCAGTACTTC.

This clone was seen more than once but under ten times. The chain has TRBV6-5 and TRBJ1-5; D may be TRBD1 (6 bases). V lost 2 bases and J lost 6, with 11 bases in between. CDR1 is MNHEY, CDR2 SVGAGI, per germline. The CDR3 extends over 14 amino acids. Here the CDR3 DNA reads TGTGCCAGCAGTTACGTACAGGGTATTCAGCCCCAGCATTTT. It encodes CASSYVQGIQPQHF.

The V and J genes are TRBV19 and TRBJ1-4; TRBD1 matches 7 bases. The CDR3 covers 13 residues. The V segment lost 4 bases and the J segment 8 bases; nucleotides outside the gene matches: 4. CDR1 is LNHDA, CDR2 SQIVND, per germline (reference sequence). The CDR3 loop is CASSTGGGEKLFF. DNA for the CDR3: TGTGCCAGTAGTACAGGGGGAGGCGAAAAACTGTTTTTT.

J is TRBJ2-7 and V is TRBV28; TRBD1 matches at 8 bases. The junction had 10 bases not matched to a gene; V was cut back by 10 bases and J by 2 bases. Germline values: CDR1 MDHEN, CDR2 SYDVKM. There are 14 residues in the CDR3. The CDR3 DNA follows: TGTGCCACCCAACGGACAGGGCGTACCTACGAGCAGTACTTC. It translates to CATQRTGRTYEQYF.

V usage is TRBV5-1 and J usage is TRBJ2-3; 13 bases align to TRBD2. The CDR3 has 16 amino acids. Germline V gives CDR1 SGHRS, CDR2 YFSETQ. V dropped 4 bases and J dropped 3; count of bases not matched to a gene: 5. The CDR3 sequence: CASSRTTSGGTDTQYF. CDR3 sequence (DNA): TGCGCCAGCAGCCGCACGACTAGCGGGGGGACAGATACGCAGTATTTT.

This sequence joins TRBV19 and TRBJ1-2; TRBD1 matches 7 bases. V was pared by 7 bases and J by 0 bases, with 5 bases of the junction left unmatched. Germline CDR1 and CDR2: LNHDA and SQIVND (reference sequence). The CDR3 totals 14 residues. CDR3 amino acids: CASNRQGPNYGYTF. CDR3 coding DNA: TGTGCCAGTAATAGACAGGGCCCTAACTATGGCTACACCTTC. The whole variable domain, remainder taken from reference TRBV19 and TRBJ1-2, is DGGITQSPKYLFRKEGQNVTLSCEQNLNHDAMYWYRQDPGQGLRLIYYSQIVNDFQKGDIAEGYSVSREKKESFPLTVTSAQKNPTAFYLCASNRQGPNYGYTFGSGTRLTVV.

This chain joins TRBV28 and TRBJ1-2, with a weak D call TRBD1 (6 bases). CDR1 is MDHEN and CDR2 is SYDVKM in the germline V gene. The CDR3 covers 15 residues. Trimming cost V 2 bases and J 8 bases, with 18 bases left between them. Written as DNA, the CDR3 is TGTGCCAGCAGTTTAAGACAGGCGACCTATGAGGGCTACACCTTC. Translation: CASSLRQATYEGYTF.

This clone came up a few times. The genes are TRBV2 and TRBJ2-1, with D tentatively TRBD2 (5 bases). The CDR3 covers 15 residues. The V and J ends lost 6 bases and 3 bases respectively, with 15 bases between them. Germline V gene sequence: CDR1 SNHLY, CDR2 FYNNEI. The CDR3 nucleotides are TGTGCCAGCAGCCAGAGCGGAGGTGGCTACAATGAGCAGTTCTTC. This codes for CASSQSGGGYNEQFF. Supplemented by reference TRBV2 and TRBJ2-1, the full variable domain reads EPEVTQTPSHQVTQMGQEVILRCVPISNHLYFYWYRQILGQKVEFLVSFYNNEISEKSEIFDDQFSVERPDGSNFTLKIRSTKLEDSAMYFCASSQSGGGYNEQFFGPGTRLTVL.

The genes are TRBV28 and TRBJ1-3; tentatively, D is TRBD1 (5 bases). The germline V gene encodes CDR1 MDHEN and CDR2 SYDVKM. V lost 6 bases and J lost 0, with 18 bases in between. CDR3 length: 17 residues. The DNA of the CDR3 is TGTGCCAGCAGCCCCGGGACTGCCTTTCTCTCTGGAAACACCATATATTTT. Its translation is CASSPGTAFLSGNTIYF.

The chain combines TRBV6-5 with TRBJ1-1; TRBD1 matches at 7 bases. Germline lookup yields CDR1 MNHEY and CDR2 SVGAGI. The CDR3 runs 13 residues. V shed 5 bases, J shed 5 bases, and the junction held 5 bases outside the gene matches. The CDR3 coding sequence is TGTGCCAGCAGTCGACAGGGTGGGACTGAAGCTTTCTTT. This encodes CASSRQGGTEAFF.

CDR3 residues: CASRTGRYGYTF. The CDR3 DNA follows: TGTGCCAGCAGGACAGGTCGCTATGGCTACACCTTC. This sequence joins TRBV28 and TRBJ1-2; D may be TRBD1 (6 bases). The CDR3 has 12 residues. CDR1 and CDR2 (germline): MDHEN, SYDVKM. Trimming stripped 6 bases from V and 4 bases from J, with 9 bases between.

The chain uses TRBV6-6 and TRBJ2-7, with TRBD1 matching over 10 bases. The CDR3 is made up of 15 amino acids. Germline lookup yields CDR1 MNHNY and CDR2 SVGAGI (reference sequence). The V segment lost 4 bases and the J segment 2 bases; nucleotides outside the gene matches: 5. DNA of the CDR3: TGTGCCAGCAGTTCCTGGACAGGGGGGGCCTACGAGCAGTACTTC. It encodes CASSSWTGGAYEQYF.

The rearrangement links TRBV9 to TRBJ2-3, with D possibly TRBD2 on 5 matching bases. The ends were cut back, 4 bases at V and 6 bases at J, with 12 bases in the middle. Germline V gene sequence: CDR1 SGDLS, CDR2 YYNGEE. The CDR3 length is 13 residues. CDR3 loop: CASSPEGPDTQYF. The DNA of the CDR3 is TGTGCCAGCAGCCCCGAGGGTCCGGATACGCAGTATTTT.

This rearrangement joins TRBV2 to TRBJ1-4; D not certain. This CDR3 contains 16 residues. Germline V lookup: CDR1 SNHLY, CDR2 FYNNEI. Between the trimmed V and J ends, which lost 6 bases and 0 bases, there was a span of 14 bases. The CDR3 DNA reads TGTGCCAGCAGGTCCGCCCTCGGAGCAACTAATGAAAAACTGTTTTTT. Amino acid sequence: CASRSALGATNEKLFF.

The CDR3 DNA reads TGTGCCAGCAGCCCGACAGGGGGCCCCTACGAGCAGTACTTC. Its translation is CASSPTGGPYEQYF. This chain uses TRBV11-3 with TRBJ2-7, with 10 nucleotides matching TRBD1. Germline V gene data show CDR1 as SGHNT and CDR2 as YENEEA. CDR3 length: 14 amino acids. Trimming at V came to 5 bases and at J to 2 bases, leaving 3 bases not matched to a gene.

Concerning this clone itself: Other nucleotide sequences from this sample produce the same CDR3. The V gene is TRBV19, the J gene TRBJ2-5; 8 bases map to TRBD1. CDR3 size: 13 residues. The trim removed 6 bases at V and 2 bases at J, leaving 2 bases unmatched. Germline CDR1 LNHDA, CDR2 SQIVND (reference sequence). The CDR3 spells CASRRTGQETQYF. The CDR3 DNA is TGTGCCAGTAGGCGGACAGGGCAAGAGACCCAGTACTTC.

This chain uses TRBV28 with TRBJ2-2; a weak D match, TRBD2 (6 bases). CDR1 MDHEN and CDR2 SYDVKM come from the germline V gene. The V end lost 8 bases, the J end lost 5 bases, and 18 bases lay between the germline ends. This CDR3 has 15 residues. For the CDR3, the DNA is TGTGCCAGCCTTAGGGAGGTCGGTAGGACCGGGGAGCTGTTTTTT. This codes for CASLREVGRTGELFF.

The V gene is TRBV27, the J gene TRBJ2-5; D remains ambiguous. V was shortened by 3 bases and J by 5 bases, with 13 bases between the two germline ends. Germline V gene sequence: CDR1 MNHEY, CDR2 SMNVEV (reference sequence). The CDR3 has 14 residues. CDR3: CASSFAARRETQYF. CDR3 DNA sequence: TGTGCCAGCAGTTTCGCAGCGAGGCGTGAGACCCAGTACTTC.

This rearrangement joins TRBV30 to TRBJ1-1; D is perhaps TRBD1 (5 bases). V gave up 2 bases and J gave up 6 bases, with 10 bases separating them. This CDR3 comprises 12 residues. In germline, CDR1 is GTSNPN, CDR2 SVGIG (reference sequence). The CDR3 reads CAWSYTGAEAFF. CDR3 nucleotide sequence: TGTGCCTGGAGTTACACAGGAGCTGAAGCTTTCTTT.

This clone was seen ten or more times. This sample also contains other DNA sequences that code for the same CDR3. This sequence joins TRBV5-1 and TRBJ1-1; 9 bases agree with TRBD1. Germline V CDR1 and CDR2: SGHRS, YFSETQ. Germline trimming cut 2 bases from V and 3 bases from J; bases unmatched to any gene: 2. This CDR3 is built from 14 residues. The CDR3 is CASSLGQGYTEAFF. Written as DNA, the CDR3 is TGCGCCAGCAGCTTAGGACAGGGGTACACTGAAGCTTTCTTT.

The gene calls are TRBV27 and TRBJ2-5, with 8 bases that match TRBD1. Germline V CDR1 and CDR2: MNHEY, SMNVEV (reference sequence). This CDR3 has 16 residues. With V trimmed by 2 bases and J by 0 bases, 5 bases remained unmatched. CDR3 nucleotide sequence: TGTGCCAGCAGTTTAAAGGGGGACAGGAACCAAGAGACCCAGTACTTC. Translation: CASSLKGDRNQETQYF.

This clone was observed a single time. The chain recombines TRBV27 with TRBJ2-5; 8 nucleotides align to TRBD2. CDR3 length: 14 residues. After removal of 2 bases from V and 11 bases from J, the junction contained 10 bases not matched to a gene. The germline V gene encodes CDR1 MNHEY and CDR2 SMNVEV (reference sequence). CDR3 bases: TGTGCCAGCAGTTTAGGGGCCGGGGGGGCTGGGCAGTACTTC. This codes for CASSLGAGGAGQYF.

The chain carries TRBV28 and TRBJ1-5; weak D call: TRBD1 (5 bases). Germline V gives CDR1 MDHEN, CDR2 SYDVKM. The CDR3 covers 18 residues. V was pared by 3 bases and J by 4 bases, with 22 bases between. CDR3 nucleotide sequence: TGTGCCAGCAGTTTTTTCCCCCGCGGCAGGGCCCAAAATCAGCCCCAGCATTTT. This translates into CASSFFPRGRAQNQPQHF.